This is a list of T cell receptor beta chains from one sample in a study of OX40 agonist ivuxolimab in advanced cancers. Clones were read by immunoSEQ multiplex PCR, and TCRdb kept only the in-frame ones, dropping some. The sample consists of 52,000 or so clones, approximately 86% of them appearing once. The sequencing used CD4+ or CD8+ T cells sorted from blood, collected in a trial of the OX40 agonist ivuxolimab. These TCRs come from an adult with an advanced solid tumor such as melanoma, head and neck, liver or kidney cancer. Each CDR3 is given with its conserved first and last residue. Fields, in order: V gene, D gene, clone size, J gene, CDR3 DNA, CDR3 protein. The D gene is left open where the match is weak. Size is omitted from some rows. Given values are once, few, many or a class for expanded clones.

V gene: TRBV19; D gene: NA; clone size: NA; J gene: TRBJ1-5; CDR3 DNA: TGTGCCAGTAGTATTTGGGCAGGGAGCATGGGCAATCAGCCCCAGCATTTT; CDR3 protein: CASSIWAGSMGNQPQHF
V gene: TRBV29-1; D gene: NA; clone size: NA; J gene: TRBJ2-1; CDR3 DNA: TGCAGCGTTCCCGTGGCTACAAGGTCGGTTTACAATGAGCAGTTCTTC; CDR3 protein: CSVPVATRSVYNEQFF
V gene: TRBV5-4; D gene: NA; clone size: NA; J gene: TRBJ2-7; CDR3 DNA: TGTGCCAGCAGCAGCCGGGACGGACTTAGCGAGCAGTACTTC; CDR3 protein: CASSSRDGLSEQYF
V gene: TRBV2; D gene: NA; clone size: NA; J gene: TRBJ1-1; CDR3 DNA: TGTGCCAGCAGATTACGACAAGAGCGGGAAGCTTTCTTT; CDR3 protein: CASRLRQEREAFF
V gene: TRBV7-2; D gene: NA; clone size: NA; J gene: TRBJ2-2; CDR3 DNA: TGTGCCAGCAGCTTGGACGGGGGGCGTTTTGGGGAGCTGTTTTTT; CDR3 protein: CASSLDGGRFGELFF
V gene: TRBV19; D gene: NA; clone size: NA; J gene: TRBJ2-3; CDR3 DNA: TGTGCCAGTAGTATAGGCCCACAGGCGTTAAAGGTCACAGATACGCAGTATTTT; CDR3 protein: CASSIGPQALKVTDTQYF
V gene: TRBV30; D gene: NA; clone size: once; J gene: TRBJ2-4; CDR3 DNA: TGTGCCTGGAGTGTAATAGCCGCCAAAAACATTCAGTACTTC; CDR3 protein: CAWSVIAAKNIQYF
V gene: TRBV4-3; D gene: NA; clone size: NA; J gene: TRBJ1-4; CDR3 DNA: TGCGCCAGCAGTTCGGACGATCGGGGTGAAAAACTGTTTTTT; CDR3 protein: CASSSDDRGEKLFF
V gene: TRBV5-6; D gene: NA; clone size: NA; J gene: TRBJ2-7; CDR3 DNA: TGTGCCAGCAGGGCATTAGACTGGAAAAGCAGAGAGCAGTACTTC; CDR3 protein: CASRALDWKSREQYF
V gene: TRBV4-1; D gene: NA; clone size: few; J gene: TRBJ1-1; CDR3 DNA: TGCGCCAGCAGCCAAGCGGGGATTCGGAACACTGAAGCTTTCTTT; CDR3 protein: CASSQAGIRNTEAFF
V gene: TRBV18; D gene: TRBD1; clone size: NA; J gene: TRBJ1-6; CDR3 DNA: TGTGCCAGCTCACCGATCGGGACAGGGGATTCACCCCTCCACTTT; CDR3 protein: CASSPIGTGDSPLHF
V gene: TRBV7-6; D gene: TRBD1; clone size: NA; J gene: TRBJ2-2; CDR3 DNA: TGTGCCAGCAGCCCAGGACAGGGAGGAGTCGGGGAGCTGTTTTTT; CDR3 protein: CASSPGQGGVGELFF
V gene: TRBV5-1; D gene: TRBD1; clone size: once; J gene: TRBJ1-4; CDR3 DNA: TGCGCCAGCAGCCCGCAACCGGGACAGGGGAGTGAAAAACTGTTTTTT; CDR3 protein: CASSPQPGQGSEKLFF
V gene: TRBV6-6; D gene: TRBD1; clone size: NA; J gene: TRBJ1-2; CDR3 DNA: TGTGCCAGCCACGGTGGGACAGGGCTCTATGGCTACACCTTC; CDR3 protein: CASHGGTGLYGYTF
V gene: TRBV4-2; D gene: NA; clone size: NA; J gene: TRBJ1-4; CDR3 DNA: TGTGCCAGCAGTCCCGGACAGAGAACTGAAAAACTGTTTTTT; CDR3 protein: CASSPGQRTEKLFF
V gene: TRBV6-6; D gene: NA; clone size: few; J gene: TRBJ1-1; CDR3 DNA: TGTGCCAGCAGTTACTCCAGTATCGGGCTCGAAGCTTTCTTT; CDR3 protein: CASSYSSIGLEAFF
V gene: TRBV18; D gene: TRBD2; clone size: NA; J gene: TRBJ2-1; CDR3 DNA: TGTGCCAGCTCACCACGCTACAGCGGGAGTTCGTACAATGAGCAGTTCTTC; CDR3 protein: CASSPRYSGSSYNEQFF
V gene: TRBV7-6; D gene: NA; clone size: NA; J gene: TRBJ2-3; CDR3 DNA: TGTGCCAGCAGCTTTGGGGTGAGCGAATACACAGATACGCAGTATTTT; CDR3 protein: CASSFGVSEYTDTQYF
V gene: TRBV6-1; D gene: TRBD2; clone size: few; J gene: TRBJ2-7; CDR3 DNA: TGTGCCAGCACCCAGCGGGGAATCTACGAGCAGTACTTC; CDR3 protein: CASTQRGIYEQYF
V gene: TRBV6-4; D gene: TRBD1; clone size: once; J gene: TRBJ2-7; CDR3 DNA: TGTGCCAGCAGTGACAGGGGGCGGTCTTTATCCTACGAGCAGTACTTC; CDR3 protein: CASSDRGRSLSYEQYF
V gene: TRBV6-5; D gene: NA; clone size: NA; J gene: TRBJ2-7; CDR3 DNA: TGTGCCAGCAGTCACCAATTGTCCTACGAGCAGTACTTC; CDR3 protein: CASSHQLSYEQYF
V gene: TRBV6-5; D gene: NA; clone size: NA; J gene: TRBJ1-1; CDR3 DNA: TGTGCCAGCAGTTATAGGATGGTGAGAATGAACACTGAAGCTTTCTTT; CDR3 protein: CASSYRMVRMNTEAFF
V gene: TRBV5-1; D gene: TRBD1; clone size: few; J gene: TRBJ2-3; CDR3 DNA: TGCGCCAGCAGCTTGGCCGGGACAGGCCGCACAGATACGCAGTATTTT; CDR3 protein: CASSLAGTGRTDTQYF
V gene: TRBV7-3; D gene: TRBD2; clone size: NA; J gene: TRBJ2-3; CDR3 DNA: TGTGCCAGCAGCTTAAAGCCCTTAGCGGGGGCGGGCGCAGATACGCAGTATTTT; CDR3 protein: CASSLKPLAGAGADTQYF
V gene: TRBV18; D gene: TRBD1; clone size: NA; J gene: TRBJ2-6; CDR3 DNA: TGTGCCAGCGGCCGGGACAGGGAGTCCGCTGGGGCCAACGTCCTGACTTTC; CDR3 protein: CASGRDRESAGANVLTF
V gene: TRBV5-1; D gene: NA; clone size: NA; J gene: TRBJ2-5; CDR3 DNA: TGCGCCAGCAGCTTGACAGGGAGAGGGCAAGAGACCCAGTACTTC; CDR3 protein: CASSLTGRGQETQYF
V gene: TRBV5-4; D gene: NA; clone size: NA; J gene: TRBJ2-5; CDR3 DNA: TGTGCCAGCAGCTTTGGGACCCAGGAGACCCAGTACTTC; CDR3 protein: CASSFGTQETQYF
V gene: TRBV7-3; D gene: NA; clone size: NA; J gene: TRBJ1-1; CDR3 DNA: TGTGCCAGCAGCCCCAATTCCAACACTGAAGCTTTCTTT; CDR3 protein: CASSPNSNTEAFF
V gene: TRBV6-6; D gene: NA; clone size: NA; J gene: TRBJ2-7; CDR3 DNA: TGTGCCAGCAAAGCCAACATGGGCAGTTCCTCCTACGAGCAGTACTTC; CDR3 protein: CASKANMGSSSYEQYF
V gene: TRBV9; D gene: NA; clone size: NA; J gene: TRBJ1-2; CDR3 DNA: TGTGCCAGCAGCGCCGTTTATGGCTACACCTTC; CDR3 protein: CASSAVYGYTF
V gene: TRBV29-1; D gene: NA; clone size: NA; J gene: TRBJ1-1; CDR3 DNA: TGCAGCGTTGAAGAGGGGAGGAGCACTGAAGCTTTCTTT; CDR3 protein: CSVEEGRSTEAFF
V gene: TRBV18; D gene: NA; clone size: once; J gene: TRBJ1-1; CDR3 DNA: TGTGCCAGCGCTTCAGAGGGGACTGAAGCTTTCTTT; CDR3 protein: CASASEGTEAFF
V gene: TRBV6-6; D gene: NA; clone size: once; J gene: TRBJ2-1; CDR3 DNA: TGTGCCAGCAGTACCCGGTCTTACAATGAGCAGTTCTTC; CDR3 protein: CASSTRSYNEQFF
V gene: TRBV29-1; D gene: TRBD1; clone size: NA; J gene: TRBJ2-7; CDR3 DNA: TGCAGCGCAGGACAGGGGGCAGGGGAGCAGTACTTC; CDR3 protein: CSAGQGAGEQYF
V gene: TRBV27; D gene: NA; clone size: few; J gene: TRBJ2-5; CDR3 DNA: TGTGCCAGCAGCCCCCCTGGGGCCCAAGAGACCCAGTACTTC; CDR3 protein: CASSPPGAQETQYF
V gene: TRBV6-5; D gene: NA; clone size: NA; J gene: TRBJ1-5; CDR3 DNA: TGTGCCAGCAAGGGGGAAATGGTGAATCAGCCCCAGCATTTT; CDR3 protein: CASKGEMVNQPQHF
V gene: TRBV4-2; D gene: NA; clone size: NA; J gene: TRBJ2-4; CDR3 DNA: TGTGCCAGCAGCCAAGGATGGGGGGGCAGGGGGCAGGCACACATTCAGTACTTC; CDR3 protein: CASSQGWGGRGQAHIQYF
V gene: TRBV6-4; D gene: TRBD2; clone size: NA; J gene: TRBJ2-3; CDR3 DNA: TGTGCCAGCAGTGCTCTTGGGACTAGTGCAGATACGCAGTATTTT; CDR3 protein: CASSALGTSADTQYF
V gene: TRBV5-5; D gene: NA; clone size: NA; J gene: TRBJ2-5; CDR3 DNA: TGTGCCAGCAGCTTGGTCCCCGGGGGCAGCCAACAAGAGACCCAGTACTTC; CDR3 protein: CASSLVPGGSQQETQYF
V gene: TRBV18; D gene: NA; clone size: NA; J gene: TRBJ1-4; CDR3 DNA: TGTGCCAGCTCACCTGAAGAGGGTGAAAAACTGTTTTTT; CDR3 protein: CASSPEEGEKLFF
V gene: TRBV9; D gene: TRBD2; clone size: NA; J gene: TRBJ2-1; CDR3 DNA: TGTGCCAGCAGCGAGGGGACTAGCTACAATGAGCAGTTCTTC; CDR3 protein: CASSEGTSYNEQFF
V gene: TRBV11-2; D gene: NA; clone size: NA; J gene: TRBJ1-3; CDR3 DNA: TGTGCCAGCAGCTCAGCGGGGGGCACGGGAAACACCATATATTTT; CDR3 protein: CASSSAGGTGNTIYF
V gene: TRBV5-1; D gene: TRBD2; clone size: NA; J gene: TRBJ2-1; CDR3 DNA: TGCGCCAGCAGCGTGGGACTAACGACCTACAATGAGCAGTTCTTC; CDR3 protein: CASSVGLTTYNEQFF
V gene: TRBV11-2; D gene: TRBD2; clone size: NA; J gene: TRBJ2-1; CDR3 DNA: TGTGCCAGCAGCGATTTGAGCGGGAGAGGGTCCTACAATGAGCAGTTCTTC; CDR3 protein: CASSDLSGRGSYNEQFF
V gene: TRBV5-4; D gene: NA; clone size: NA; J gene: TRBJ2-7; CDR3 DNA: TGTGCCAGCAGCTTAGGGAGTGAACTCTACGAGCAGTACTTC; CDR3 protein: CASSLGSELYEQYF
V gene: TRBV6-6; D gene: NA; clone size: NA; J gene: TRBJ2-3; CDR3 DNA: TGTGCCAGCAGTTCCCACCAAGGGATGGGCGCAGATACGCAGTATTTT; CDR3 protein: CASSSHQGMGADTQYF
V gene: TRBV1; D gene: NA; clone size: NA; J gene: TRBJ2-1; CDR3 DNA: TGCACCAGCAGCCAAGAACCACTAGCGGAGAGCTACAATGAGCAGTTCTTC; CDR3 protein: CTSSQEPLAESYNEQFF
V gene: TRBV4-2; D gene: NA; clone size: NA; J gene: TRBJ2-1; CDR3 DNA: TGTGCCAGCAGCCAACAGGGGATTGAGCAGTTCTTC; CDR3 protein: CASSQQGIEQFF
V gene: TRBV18; D gene: TRBD1; clone size: few; J gene: TRBJ2-1; CDR3 DNA: TGTGCCAGCTCACCCACAGGGGGCGTTGAGCAGTTCTTC; CDR3 protein: CASSPTGGVEQFF
V gene: TRBV12-5; D gene: TRBD1; clone size: NA; J gene: TRBJ2-1; CDR3 DNA: TGTGCTAGTGCGCCGCCGGGACAGGGGATAAATGAGCAGTTCTTC; CDR3 protein: CASAPPGQGINEQFF
V gene: TRBV30; D gene: TRBD1; clone size: NA; J gene: TRBJ1-2; CDR3 DNA: TGTGCCTGGAGTTTTAGGACAGGGAAGGGCTACACCTTC; CDR3 protein: CAWSFRTGKGYTF
V gene: TRBV15; D gene: TRBD1; clone size: NA; J gene: TRBJ1-6; CDR3 DNA: TGTGCCACCAGCAGAGGTCTAGCGCGGGGACAGGGGAATTCACCCCTCCACTTT; CDR3 protein: CATSRGLARGQGNSPLHF
V gene: TRBV7-9; D gene: TRBD1; clone size: once; J gene: TRBJ1-6; CDR3 DNA: TGTGCCAGCAGCTTAAACAGGGGGAGTTCACCCCTCCACTTT; CDR3 protein: CASSLNRGSSPLHF
V gene: TRBV6-1; D gene: TRBD1; clone size: NA; J gene: TRBJ2-7; CDR3 DNA: TGTGCCAGCAGCGAAGTGGATACCTTACCGGGACAGGGCACCTACGAGCAGTACTTC; CDR3 protein: CASSEVDTLPGQGTYEQYF
V gene: TRBV5-1; D gene: NA; clone size: NA; J gene: TRBJ2-7; CDR3 DNA: TGCGCCAGCAGCTTGGGTTCCGGTACCTACGAGCAGTACTTC; CDR3 protein: CASSLGSGTYEQYF